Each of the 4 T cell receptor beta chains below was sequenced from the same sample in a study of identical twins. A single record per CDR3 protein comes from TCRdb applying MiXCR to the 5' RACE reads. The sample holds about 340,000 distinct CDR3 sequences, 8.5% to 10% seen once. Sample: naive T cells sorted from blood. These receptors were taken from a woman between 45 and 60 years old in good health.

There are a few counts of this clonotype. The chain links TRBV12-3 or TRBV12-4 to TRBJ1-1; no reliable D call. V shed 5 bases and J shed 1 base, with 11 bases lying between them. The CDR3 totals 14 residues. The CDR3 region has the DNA TGTGCCAGCAGTGACCGCTGGGAGAACACTGAAGCTTTCTTT. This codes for CASSDRWENTEAFF.

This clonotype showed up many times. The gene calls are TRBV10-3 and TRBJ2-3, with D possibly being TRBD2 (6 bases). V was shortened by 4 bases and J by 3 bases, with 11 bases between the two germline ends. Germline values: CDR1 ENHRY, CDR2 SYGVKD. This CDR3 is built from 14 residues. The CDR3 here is CAISVREGTDTQYF. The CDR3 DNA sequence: TGTGCCATCAGTGTGCGGGAAGGGACAGATACGCAGTATTTT.

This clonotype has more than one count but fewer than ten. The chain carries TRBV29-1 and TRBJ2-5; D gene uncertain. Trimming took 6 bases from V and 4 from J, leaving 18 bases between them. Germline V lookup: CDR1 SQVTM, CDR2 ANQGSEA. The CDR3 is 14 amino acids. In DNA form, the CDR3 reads TGCAGCGTGGCACTCAACCTAGTACGAGAGACCCAGTACTTC. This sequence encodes CSVALNLVRETQYF.

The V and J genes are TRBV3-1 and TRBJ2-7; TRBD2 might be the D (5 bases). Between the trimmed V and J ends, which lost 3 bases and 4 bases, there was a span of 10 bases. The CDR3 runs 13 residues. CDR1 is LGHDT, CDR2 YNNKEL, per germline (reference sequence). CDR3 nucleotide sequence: TGTGCCAGCAGCCACCGGGGAGCGTACGAGCAGTACTTC. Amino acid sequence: CASSHRGAYEQYF.